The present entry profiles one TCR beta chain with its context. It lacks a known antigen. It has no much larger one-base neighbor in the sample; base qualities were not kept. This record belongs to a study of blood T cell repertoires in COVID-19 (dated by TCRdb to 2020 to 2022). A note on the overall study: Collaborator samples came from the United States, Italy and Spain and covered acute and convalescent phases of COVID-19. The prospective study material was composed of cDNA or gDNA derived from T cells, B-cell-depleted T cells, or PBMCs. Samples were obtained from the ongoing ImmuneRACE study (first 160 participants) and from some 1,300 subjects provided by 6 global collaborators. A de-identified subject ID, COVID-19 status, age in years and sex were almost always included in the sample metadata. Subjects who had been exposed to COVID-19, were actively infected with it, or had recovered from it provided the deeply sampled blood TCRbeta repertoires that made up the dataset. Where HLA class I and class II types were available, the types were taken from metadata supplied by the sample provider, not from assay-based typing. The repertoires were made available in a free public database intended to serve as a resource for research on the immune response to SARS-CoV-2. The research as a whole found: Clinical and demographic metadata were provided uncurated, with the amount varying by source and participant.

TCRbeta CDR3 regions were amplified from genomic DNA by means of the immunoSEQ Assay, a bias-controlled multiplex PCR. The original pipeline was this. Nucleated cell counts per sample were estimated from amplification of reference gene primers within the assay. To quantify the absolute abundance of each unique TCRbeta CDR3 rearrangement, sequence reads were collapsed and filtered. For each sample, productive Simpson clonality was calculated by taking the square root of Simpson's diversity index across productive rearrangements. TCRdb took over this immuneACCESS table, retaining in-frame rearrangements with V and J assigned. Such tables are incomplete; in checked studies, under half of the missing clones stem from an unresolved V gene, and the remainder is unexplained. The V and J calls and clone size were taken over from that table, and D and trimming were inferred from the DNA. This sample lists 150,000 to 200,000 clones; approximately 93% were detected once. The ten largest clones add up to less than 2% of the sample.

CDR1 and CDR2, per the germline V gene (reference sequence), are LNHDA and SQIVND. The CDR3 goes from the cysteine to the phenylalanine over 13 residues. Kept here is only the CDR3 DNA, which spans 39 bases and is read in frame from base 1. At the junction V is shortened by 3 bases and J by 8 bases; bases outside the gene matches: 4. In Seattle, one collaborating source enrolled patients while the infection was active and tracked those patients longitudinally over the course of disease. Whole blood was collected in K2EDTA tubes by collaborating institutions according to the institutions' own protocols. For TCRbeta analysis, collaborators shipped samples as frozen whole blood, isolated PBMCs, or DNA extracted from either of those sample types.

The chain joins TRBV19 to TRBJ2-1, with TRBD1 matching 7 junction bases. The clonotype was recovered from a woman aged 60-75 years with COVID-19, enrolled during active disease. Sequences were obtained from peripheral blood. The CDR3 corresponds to CASSILGQHEQFF. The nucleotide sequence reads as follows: TGTGCCAGTAGTATCTTGGGACAGCATGAGCAGTTCTTC.